These T cell receptor beta chains were read from a single sample in a study of regulatory T cells in long-lasting Graves disease. In TCRdb, the multiplex PCR reads were re-called with MiXCR into one record per CDR3 protein. The sample comprises over 350,000 distinct CDR3 sequences, approximately 16% of which are singletons, and approximately 7.6% rests with the top ten. This sample also belongs to another study, concerning T cells in Graves' hyperthyroidism and ophthalmopathy.

The sequenced sample was peripheral blood mononuclear cells (PBMCs), obtained at new diagnosis, from a patient treated with antithyroid drugs. These receptors originate from a middle-aged woman with Graves disease. The conserved cysteine and the conserved F or W are not part of the CDR3 here. A D gene is named only where the DNA matches it firmly.

v_gene,d_gene,CDR3aa
TRBV6-5,.,ASSYRRGTGEQY
TRBV5-6,.,ASSRDTLRQETQY
TRBV7-2,TRBD2,ASSSTAGLAGYNEQF
TRBV19,TRBD2,ASSTDLSGTSGWYNEQF
TRBV18,.,ASSLFQWAEGDDYGYT
TRBV11-3,.,ASSLRGGSDTQY
TRBV5-4,TRBD1,ASSLSQGAVETQY
TRBV2,TRBD1,ASSAGTAYNEQF
TRBV10-2,TRBD1,ASSETGGRQPQH
TRBV12-3/TRBV12-4,.,ASTWSNYGYT
TRBV2,.,ANQRATEAF
TRBV28,TRBD2,ASSILFTSARTYNEQF
TRBV30,TRBD2,AWSGGLAEYNEQF
TRBV10-3,.,AISESGPYEQY
TRBV28,TRBD2,ASTRENTGNEQF
TRBV5-8,.,ASTTSTKDEQF
TRBV29-1,.,SVEGAGVGELF
TRBV20-1,TRBD1,SAHPGTGYYEQY
TRBV5-1,TRBD1,ASSQNTPGQGSDTQY
TRBV11-3,TRBD1,ASSLGTGLSSTDTQY
TRBV20-1,.,SARTWTGSSYEQY
TRBV28,.,ASSLENRAYNEQF
TRBV2,.,ASRVGAPETQY
TRBV5-4,TRBD2,ASSLTSGSSSYNEQF
TRBV27,TRBD2,ASSLDWGGGEEQF
TRBV28,TRBD1,ASSLRDSFTEAF
TRBV24-1,TRBD2,ATSDRTRAGPGTQY
TRBV18,.,ASSLRSGTMNTEAF
TRBV11-2,.,ASSPGRRGAYNSPLH
TRBV18,.,ASSPPAGQKNIQY
TRBV7-3,.,ASSLQGSNEQY
TRBV11-2,.,ASRTMRGHANEQF
TRBV11-2,.,ASSLDSMWNQPQH
TRBV27,.,ASSPPDGRYEQY
TRBV6-1,.,ASRRGTYYEQY
TRBV28,.,ASGGWGPQETQY
TRBV18,.,ASSPYTGESGEQY
TRBV13,TRBD1,ASQRQGVWNEQF
TRBV7-9,TRBD1,ASSFVGGDRMY
TRBV6-2/TRBV6-3,.,ASRIRNEQF
TRBV2,TRBD1,ASTLRQGTSEPQH
TRBV19,.,ASSIDSSWGSNQPQH
TRBV11-3,.,ASSSSGNANTEAF
TRBV20-1,.,SVMTAYEQY
TRBV12-3/TRBV12-4,TRBD1,ASSAGTGGVYT
TRBV30,.,AWSVLGAVDYT